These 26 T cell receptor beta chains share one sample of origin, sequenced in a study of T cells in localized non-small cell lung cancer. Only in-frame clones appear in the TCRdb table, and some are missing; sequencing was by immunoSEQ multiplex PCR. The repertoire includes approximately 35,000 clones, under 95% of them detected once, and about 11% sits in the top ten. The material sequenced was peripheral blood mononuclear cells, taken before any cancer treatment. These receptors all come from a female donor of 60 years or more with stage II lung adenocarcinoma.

Here the CDR3 reads CASSTSYTARIYNEQFF. The CDR3, as DNA: TGTGCCAGCAGCACCTCTTACACAGCGAGGATCTACAATGAGCAGTTCTTC. The J gene is TRBJ2-1, the V gene TRBV5-6; D is ambiguous. The CDR3 sequence is 17 residues long. The V end lost 4 bases, the J end lost 3 bases, and 20 bases lay between the germline ends. CDR1 is SGHDT and CDR2 is YYEEEE in the germline V gene.

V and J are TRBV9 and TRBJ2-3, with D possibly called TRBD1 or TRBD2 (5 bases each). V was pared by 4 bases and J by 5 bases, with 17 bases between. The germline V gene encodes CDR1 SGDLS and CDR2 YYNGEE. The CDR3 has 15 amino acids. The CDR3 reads CASSRAGTWGDTQYF. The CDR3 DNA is TGTGCCAGCAGCCGCGCTGGGACGTGGGGAGATACGCAGTATTTT. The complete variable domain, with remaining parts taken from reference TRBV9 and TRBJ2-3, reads DSGVTQTPKHLITATGQRVTLRCSPRSGDLSVYWYQQSLDQGLQFLIQYYNGEERAKGNILERFSAQQFPDLHSELNLSSLELGDSALYFCASSRAGTWGDTQYFGPGTRLTVL.

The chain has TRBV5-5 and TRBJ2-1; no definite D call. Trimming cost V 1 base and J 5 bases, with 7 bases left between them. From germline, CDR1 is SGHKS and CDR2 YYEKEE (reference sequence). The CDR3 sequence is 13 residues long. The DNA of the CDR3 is TGTGCCAGCAGCTTGCGGCCTAACAATGAGCAGTTCTTC. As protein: CASSLRPNNEQFF.

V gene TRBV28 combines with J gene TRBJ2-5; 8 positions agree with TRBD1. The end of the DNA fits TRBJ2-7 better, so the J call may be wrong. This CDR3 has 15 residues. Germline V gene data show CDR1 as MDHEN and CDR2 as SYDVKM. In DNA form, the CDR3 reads TGTGCCAGCAGGACTACAGGGGGAAGCTCCTACGAGCAGTACTTC. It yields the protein CASRTTGGSSYEQYF.

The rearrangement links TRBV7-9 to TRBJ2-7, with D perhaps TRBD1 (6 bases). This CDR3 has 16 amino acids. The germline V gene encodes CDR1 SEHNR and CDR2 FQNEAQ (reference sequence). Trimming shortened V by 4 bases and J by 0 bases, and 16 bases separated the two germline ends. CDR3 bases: TGTGCCAGCAGCTATGGGACAAATTTTATCTCCTACGAGCAGTACTTC. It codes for CASSYGTNFISYEQYF.

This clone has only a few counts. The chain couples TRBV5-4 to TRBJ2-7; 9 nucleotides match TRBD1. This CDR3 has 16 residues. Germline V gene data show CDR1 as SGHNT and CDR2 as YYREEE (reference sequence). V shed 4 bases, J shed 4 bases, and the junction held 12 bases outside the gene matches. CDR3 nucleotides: TGTGCCAGCAGCCCCCACCGGGGACAGGGTTGGTACGAGCAGTACTTC. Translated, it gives CASSPHRGQGWYEQYF.

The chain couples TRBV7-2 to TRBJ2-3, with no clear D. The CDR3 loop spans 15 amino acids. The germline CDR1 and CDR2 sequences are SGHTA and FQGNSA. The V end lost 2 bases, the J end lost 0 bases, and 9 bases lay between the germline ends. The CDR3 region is CASSLMLVSTDTQYF. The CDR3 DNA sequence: TGTGCCAGCAGCTTAATGCTAGTAAGCACAGATACGCAGTATTTT.

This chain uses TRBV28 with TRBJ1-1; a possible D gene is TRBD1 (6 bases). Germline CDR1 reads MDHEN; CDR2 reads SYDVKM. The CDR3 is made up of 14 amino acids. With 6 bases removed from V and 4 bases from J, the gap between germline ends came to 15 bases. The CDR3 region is CASRFRGLSTEAFF. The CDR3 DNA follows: TGTGCCAGCAGATTCAGGGGCTTGAGCACTGAAGCTTTCTTT.

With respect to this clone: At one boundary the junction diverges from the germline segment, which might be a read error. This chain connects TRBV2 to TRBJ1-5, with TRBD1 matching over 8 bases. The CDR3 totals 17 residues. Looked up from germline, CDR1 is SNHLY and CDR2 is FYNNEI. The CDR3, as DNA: TGTGCCAGCAGTGAAGACTCCGGGACAGGCAGCAATCAGACCCAGCATTTT. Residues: CASSEDSGTGSNQTQHF.

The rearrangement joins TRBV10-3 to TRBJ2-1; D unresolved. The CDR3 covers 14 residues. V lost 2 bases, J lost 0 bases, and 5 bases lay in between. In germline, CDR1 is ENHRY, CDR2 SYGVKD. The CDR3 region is CAISEALSYNEQFF. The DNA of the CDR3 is TGTGCCATCAGTGAGGCACTCTCCTACAATGAGCAGTTCTTC.

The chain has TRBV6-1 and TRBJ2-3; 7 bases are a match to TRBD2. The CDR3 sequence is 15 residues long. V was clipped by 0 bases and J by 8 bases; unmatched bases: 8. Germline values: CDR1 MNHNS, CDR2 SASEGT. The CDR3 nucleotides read TGTGCCAGCAGTGAAGCGAGACTAGCTGTAGGTACGCAGTATTTT. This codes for CASSEARLAVGTQYF.

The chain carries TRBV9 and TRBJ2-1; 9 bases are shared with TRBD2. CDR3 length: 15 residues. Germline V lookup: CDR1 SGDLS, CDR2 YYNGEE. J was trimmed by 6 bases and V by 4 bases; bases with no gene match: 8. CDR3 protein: CASSPWTSEGNEQFF. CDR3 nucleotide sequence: TGTGCCAGCAGCCCGTGGACTAGCGAGGGCAATGAGCAGTTCTTC.

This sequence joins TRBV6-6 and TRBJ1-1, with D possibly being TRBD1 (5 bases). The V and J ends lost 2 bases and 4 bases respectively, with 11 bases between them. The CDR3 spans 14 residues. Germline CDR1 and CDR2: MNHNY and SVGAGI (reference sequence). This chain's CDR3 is CASSYGQGVTEAFF. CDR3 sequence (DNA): TGTGCCAGCAGTTACGGGCAGGGAGTCACTGAAGCTTTCTTT.

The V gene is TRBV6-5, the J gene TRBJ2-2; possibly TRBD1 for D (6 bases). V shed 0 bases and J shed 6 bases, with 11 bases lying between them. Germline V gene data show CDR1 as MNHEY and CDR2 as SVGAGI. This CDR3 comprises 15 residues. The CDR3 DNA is TGTGCCAGCAGTTACTCGGGACCAGGGGCCGGGGAGCTGTTTTTT. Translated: CASSYSGPGAGELFF.

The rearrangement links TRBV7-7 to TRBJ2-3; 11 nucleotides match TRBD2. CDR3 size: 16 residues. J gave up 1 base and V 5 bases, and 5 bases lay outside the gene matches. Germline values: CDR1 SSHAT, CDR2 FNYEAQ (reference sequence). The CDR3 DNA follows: TGTGCCAGCAGCCAGATAGCGGGAGGGGGCACAGATACGCAGTATTTT. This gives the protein CASSQIAGGGTDTQYF.

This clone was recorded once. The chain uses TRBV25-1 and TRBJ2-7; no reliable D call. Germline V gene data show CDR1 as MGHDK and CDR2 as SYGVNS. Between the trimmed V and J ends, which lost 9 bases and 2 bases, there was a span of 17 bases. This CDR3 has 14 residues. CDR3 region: CASQARRAAYEQYF. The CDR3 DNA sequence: TGTGCCAGTCAAGCGAGACGGGCAGCCTACGAGCAGTACTTC.

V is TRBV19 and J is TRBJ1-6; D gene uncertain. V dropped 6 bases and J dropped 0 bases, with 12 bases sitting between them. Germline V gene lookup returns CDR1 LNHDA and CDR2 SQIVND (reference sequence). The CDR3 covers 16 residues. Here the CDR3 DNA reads TGTGCCAGTAGCGAGGTTGGGAGCTCCTATAATTCACCCCTCCACTTT. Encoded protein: CASSEVGSSYNSPLHF. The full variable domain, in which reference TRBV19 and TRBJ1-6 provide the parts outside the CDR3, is DGGITQSPKYLFRKEGQNVTLSCEQNLNHDAMYWYRQDPGQGLRLIYYSQIVNDFQKGDIAEGYSVSREKKESFPLTVTSAQKNPTAFYLCASSEVGSSYNSPLHFGNGTRLTVT.

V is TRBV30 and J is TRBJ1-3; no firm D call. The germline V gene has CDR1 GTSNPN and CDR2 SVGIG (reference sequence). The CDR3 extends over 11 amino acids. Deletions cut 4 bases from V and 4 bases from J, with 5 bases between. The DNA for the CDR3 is TGTGCCTGGATCTCCGGAAACACCATATATTTT. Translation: CAWISGNTIYF.

The CDR3 loop reads CATSGFDRGSYNEQFF. As DNA, the CDR3 is TGTGCCACCAGCGGGTTTGACAGGGGCAGCTACAATGAGCAGTTCTTC. V gene TRBV15 combines with J gene TRBJ2-1, with 8 bases aligning to TRBD1. Germline V CDR1 and CDR2: LNHNV, YYDKDF (reference sequence). After removal of 5 bases from V and 3 bases from J, the junction contained 9 bases not matched to a gene. The CDR3 totals 16 residues. The full variable domain, with the rest looked up from reference TRBV15 and TRBJ2-1, is DAMVIQNPRYQVTQFGKPVTLSCSQTLNHNVMYWYQQKSSQAPKLLFHYYDKDFNNEADTPDNFQSRRPNTSFCFLDIRSPGLGDTAMYLCATSGFDRGSYNEQFFGPGTRLTVL.

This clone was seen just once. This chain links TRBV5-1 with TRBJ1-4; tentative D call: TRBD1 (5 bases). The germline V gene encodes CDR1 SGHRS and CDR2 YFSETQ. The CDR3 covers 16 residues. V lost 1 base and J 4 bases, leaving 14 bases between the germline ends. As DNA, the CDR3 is TGCGCCAGCAGCTTGTCTTCCGGGACTATTAATGAAAAACTGTTTTTT. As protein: CASSLSSGTINEKLFF. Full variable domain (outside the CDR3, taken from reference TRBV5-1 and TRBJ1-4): KAGVTQTPRYLIKTRGQQVTLSCSPISGHRSVSWYQQTPGQGLQFLFEYFSETQRNKGNFPGRFSGRQFSNSRSEMNVSTLELGDSALYLCASSLSSGTINEKLFFGSGTQLSVL.

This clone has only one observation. This chain's CDR3 is CASSSFTGGGLTGELFF. CDR3 DNA: TGTGCCAGCAGCTCCTTTACAGGGGGCGGGTTGACCGGGGAGCTGTTTTTT. The genes are TRBV7-9 and TRBJ2-2; 9 bases align to TRBD1. This CDR3 is built from 17 residues. V was pared by 4 bases and J by 5 bases, with 11 bases of the junction left unmatched. From germline, CDR1 is SEHNR and CDR2 FQNEAQ (reference sequence).

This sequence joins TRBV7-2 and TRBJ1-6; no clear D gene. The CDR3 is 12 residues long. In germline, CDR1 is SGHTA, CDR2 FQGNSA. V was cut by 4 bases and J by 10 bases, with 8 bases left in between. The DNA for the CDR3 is TGTGCCAGCAGCTACCCTAGATCACCCCTCCACTTT. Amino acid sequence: CASSYPRSPLHF.

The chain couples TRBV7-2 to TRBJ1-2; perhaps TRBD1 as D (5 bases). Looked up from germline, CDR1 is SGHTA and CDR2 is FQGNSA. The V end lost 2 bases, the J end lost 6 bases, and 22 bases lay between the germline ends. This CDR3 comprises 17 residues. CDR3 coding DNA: TGTGCCAGCAGCTTAATGGAGACAGCCGGTTTTGGGGATGGCTACACCTTC. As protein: CASSLMETAGFGDGYTF.

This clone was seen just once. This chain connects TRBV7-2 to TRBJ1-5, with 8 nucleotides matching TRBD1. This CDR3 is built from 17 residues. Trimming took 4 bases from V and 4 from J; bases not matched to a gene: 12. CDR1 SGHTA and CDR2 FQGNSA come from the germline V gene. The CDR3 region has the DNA TGTGCCAGCAGCTCTATAGGGGTAACAGGGGGGAATCAGCCCCAGCATTTT. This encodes CASSSIGVTGGNQPQHF.

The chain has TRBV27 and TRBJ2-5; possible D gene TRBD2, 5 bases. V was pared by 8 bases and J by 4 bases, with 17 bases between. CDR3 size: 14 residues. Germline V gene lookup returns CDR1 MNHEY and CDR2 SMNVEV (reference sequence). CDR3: CASGPRGGLETQYF. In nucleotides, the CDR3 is TGTGCCAGCGGACCTCGTGGAGGCTTAGAGACCCAGTACTTC.

Here the CDR3 DNA reads TGTGCCAGCAGTTTATATGACAGGGGGAACACTGAAGCTTTCTTT. Translation gives CASSLYDRGNTEAFF. V gene TRBV27 combines with J gene TRBJ1-1; 8 positions match TRBD1. V lost 1 base, J lost 1 base, and 2 bases stayed unmatched. The CDR3 contains 15 residues. Germline-derived CDR1 and CDR2 are MNHEY and SMNVEV (reference sequence).